These T cell receptor beta chains were read from a single sample in a study of blood T cell repertoires in COVID-19. The protocol was immunoSEQ multiplex PCR, while the TCRdb copy is restricted to in-frame clones and leaves out a portion. The data hold 30,000 to 35,000 clones, with 80% to 90% observed a single time. Sequences were obtained from peripheral blood. All receptors come from a man aged 60-69 years with active COVID-19. CDR3s include the opening cysteine and the closing phenylalanine or tryptophan. Fields, in order: V gene, J gene, D gene, clone size, CDR3 length, CDR3 DNA, CDR3 protein. A D gene is named only where the DNA matches it firmly. Rows may omit the clone size; those that give it use once, few, many or a size class.

V: TRBV2
J: TRBJ2-7
D: .
size: once
length: 16
DNA: TGTGCCAGCAAGGGCCCCCAGGGAAGGAGCTCCTACGAGCAGTACTTC
CDR3: CASKGPQGRSSYEQYF

V: TRBV7-3
J: TRBJ2-5
D: TRBD2
size: once
length: 15
DNA: TGTGCCAGCAGCAAATTAGCGGGACCTGAAGAGACCCAGTACTTC
CDR3: CASSKLAGPEETQYF

V: TRBV9
J: TRBJ2-1
D: TRBD2
size: .
length: 15
DNA: TGTGCCAGCAGCGTATTGAGCGGGAGTAACAATGAGCAGTTCTTC
CDR3: CASSVLSGSNNEQFF

V: TRBV11-2
J: TRBJ2-5
D: .
size: .
length: 13
DNA: TGTGCCAGCAGCTTAGACAGGGGTGAGACCCAGTACTTC
CDR3: CASSLDRGETQYF

V: TRBV15
J: TRBJ2-3
D: .
size: .
length: 13
DNA: TGTGCCACCAAGGTAGGGGTCACAGATACGCAGTATTTT
CDR3: CATKVGVTDTQYF

V: TRBV7-8
J: TRBJ1-5
D: .
size: .
length: 14
DNA: TGTGCCAGCAGCTTAGCGGGCAGTAATCAGCCCCAGCATTTT
CDR3: CASSLAGSNQPQHF

V: TRBV6-5
J: TRBJ1-4
D: .
size: .
length: 14
DNA: TGTGCCAGCAGTTACATGGCAGGGGCTGAAAAACTGTTTTTT
CDR3: CASSYMAGAEKLFF

V: TRBV13
J: TRBJ2-5
D: TRBD2
size: once
length: 15
DNA: TGTGCCAGCAGCTTAGTCGCGGGGGGGCTAGAGACCCAGTACTTC
CDR3: CASSLVAGGLETQYF

V: TRBV6-5
J: TRBJ1-1
D: .
size: .
length: 13
DNA: TGTGCCAGCACGGTTGTAGGGGTCACTGAAGCTTTCTTT
CDR3: CASTVVGVTEAFF

V: TRBV9
J: TRBJ2-1
D: TRBD1
size: .
length: 21
DNA: TGTGCCAGCAGCGTAGCTACTGTGTCGGGCAGGGGGCGGGATTCCTACAATGAGCAGTTCTTC
CDR3: CASSVATVSGRGRDSYNEQFF

V: TRBV7-9
J: TRBJ2-7
D: .
size: once
length: 13
DNA: TGTGCCAGCAGCAGTCGGGAGAAGGGGGAGCAGTACTTC
CDR3: CASSSREKGEQYF

V: TRBV19
J: TRBJ1-2
D: TRBD1
size: .
length: 14
DNA: TGTGCCAGTAGTATAAACAGGGGGCGTTCTGGCTACACCTTC
CDR3: CASSINRGRSGYTF

V: TRBV7-8
J: TRBJ2-7
D: TRBD2
size: .
length: 18
DNA: TGTGCCAGCAGCTTAGTGGCGAGGAGCGGGGGGGCTACACACGAGCAGTACTTC
CDR3: CASSLVARSGGATHEQYF

V: TRBV7-9
J: TRBJ2-7
D: TRBD1
size: .
length: 14
DNA: TGTGCCAGCAGCCCTCGACAGGGGTTTTACGAGCAGTACTTC
CDR3: CASSPRQGFYEQYF

V: TRBV4-2
J: TRBJ2-7
D: .
size: .
length: 15
DNA: TGTGCCAGCAGCCAAGCCGGGTCCCCCAGCGCCGAGCAGTACTTC
CDR3: CASSQAGSPSAEQYF

V: TRBV7-6
J: TRBJ2-1
D: TRBD1
size: .
length: 15
DNA: TGTGCCAGCACCGCTCGACAGGGGGCGTACAATGAGCAGTTCTTC
CDR3: CASTARQGAYNEQFF

V: TRBV19
J: TRBJ2-2
D: TRBD2
size: .
length: 18
DNA: TGTGCCAGTAGTCCGAGGACTAGCGGGGGGGCTTTTGGCGGGGAGCTGTTTTTT
CDR3: CASSPRTSGGAFGGELFF

V: TRBV19
J: TRBJ1-5
D: .
size: once
length: 13
DNA: TGTGCCAGTGGTCAACCGCCTATTCAACCCCAGCATTTT
CDR3: CASGQPPIQPQHF

V: TRBV9
J: TRBJ2-6
D: TRBD1
size: .
length: 17
DNA: TGTGCCAGCAGCGCCCGGGGAGACAGGGCTGGGGCCAACGTCCTGACTTTC
CDR3: CASSARGDRAGANVLTF

V: TRBV4-3
J: TRBJ1-4
D: .
size: .
length: 16
DNA: TGCGCCAGCAGCCAGTCTGGAAGGGGCGGGGGTGAAAAACTGTTTTTT
CDR3: CASSQSGRGGGEKLFF

V: TRBV19
J: TRBJ1-4
D: .
size: .
length: 13
DNA: TGTGCCAGTAGTCCGTCAGTATTGGAAAAACTGTTTTTT
CDR3: CASSPSVLEKLFF

V: TRBV5-4
J: TRBJ1-2
D: TRBD1
size: .
length: 15
DNA: TGTGCCAGCAGCGGCAGGACAGGGGTGGCCTATGGCTACACCTTC
CDR3: CASSGRTGVAYGYTF

V: TRBV4-2
J: TRBJ2-5
D: TRBD2
size: .
length: 18
DNA: TGTGCCAGCAGCCAATCTCCGGGACTAGCGGGGACTCAAGAGACCCAGTACTTC
CDR3: CASSQSPGLAGTQETQYF

V: TRBV21-1
J: TRBJ1-4
D: .
size: .
length: 19
DNA: TGTGCCAGCAGCCTTCAAATCAGGGTGGGGCATAGAGGCAATGAAAAACTGTTTTTT
CDR3: CASSLQIRVGHRGNEKLFF

V: TRBV7-3
J: TRBJ2-7
D: TRBD2
size: few
length: 15
DNA: TGTGCCAGCAGCCCCCAGATCGGGGGGGCGGGTGAGCAGTACTTC
CDR3: CASSPQIGGAGEQYF

V: TRBV27
J: TRBJ1-5
D: .
size: .
length: 17
DNA: TGTGCCAGCAGTCCGCAGAGGACAGAGTATAGCAATCAGCCCCAGCATTTT
CDR3: CASSPQRTEYSNQPQHF

V: TRBV18
J: TRBJ1-3
D: TRBD1
size: once
length: 15
DNA: TGTGCCAGCTCCTCCCGCGGGACAGGAGGGGACACCATATATTTT
CDR3: CASSSRGTGGDTIYF

V: TRBV9
J: TRBJ1-1
D: TRBD1
size: .
length: 18
DNA: TGTGCCAGCAGCCCCCACACCGGGGGGACAGGATTGAACACTGAAGCTTTCTTT
CDR3: CASSPHTGGTGLNTEAFF

V: TRBV5-8
J: TRBJ1-4
D: .
size: .
length: 13
DNA: TGTGCCAGCAGCCCAGGCGGGGCAGAAAAACTGTTTTTT
CDR3: CASSPGGAEKLFF

V: TRBV5-1
J: TRBJ2-3
D: .
size: .
length: 15
DNA: TGCGCCAGCAGCGCCAGGGGCCTGCTCACAGATACGCAGTATTTT
CDR3: CASSARGLLTDTQYF

V: TRBV9
J: TRBJ2-1
D: TRBD2
size: .
length: 16
DNA: TGTGCCAGCAGCGTAGCTCCGGCGGGGGGGCCTAATGAGCAGTTCTTC
CDR3: CASSVAPAGGPNEQFF

V: TRBV27
J: TRBJ2-1
D: .
size: .
length: 14
DNA: TGTGCCAGCAGTTTGGCGGGGGCCTTCAATGAGCAGTTCTTC
CDR3: CASSLAGAFNEQFF

V: TRBV15
J: TRBJ2-3
D: TRBD2
size: .
length: 18
DNA: TGTGCCACCAGCAGAGCTCTAGCGGGGGGGCCGGGCACAGATACGCAGTATTTT
CDR3: CATSRALAGGPGTDTQYF

V: TRBV3-1/TRBV3-2
J: TRBJ1-5
D: .
size: .
length: 13
DNA: TGTGCCAGCAGCCAAGATCTTGTTCAGCCCCAGCATTTT
CDR3: CASSQDLVQPQHF

V: TRBV27
J: TRBJ2-7
D: TRBD2
size: .
length: 16
DNA: TGTGCCAGCAGTCTCCGGACTAGCGGGAGGGCGTACGAGCAGTACTTC
CDR3: CASSLRTSGRAYEQYF

V: TRBV3-1/TRBV3-2
J: TRBJ1-1
D: TRBD1
size: .
length: 14
DNA: TGTGCCAGCAGGCGCGGGACAGGGAGAACTGAAGCTTTCTTT
CDR3: CASRRGTGRTEAFF

V: TRBV7-2
J: TRBJ2-1
D: TRBD1
size: .
length: 15
DNA: TGTGCCAGCAGCATCGGACAGGGAAACTACAATGAGCAGTTCTTC
CDR3: CASSIGQGNYNEQFF

V: TRBV7-2
J: TRBJ1-5
D: .
size: few
length: 16
DNA: TGTGCCAGCAGCTTAGACAGAGATCTTAGCAATCAGCCCCAGCATTTT
CDR3: CASSLDRDLSNQPQHF

V: TRBV4-3
J: TRBJ1-1
D: TRBD1
size: .
length: 13
DNA: TGCGCCAGCAGCCGAGAGGGGGCCACTGAAGCTTTCTTT
CDR3: CASSREGATEAFF

V: TRBV6-2/TRBV6-3
J: TRBJ2-3
D: .
size: .
length: 12
DNA: TGTGCCAGCAGTTACCCTCCTGATACGCAGTATTTT
CDR3: CASSYPPDTQYF

V: TRBV30
J: TRBJ2-1
D: TRBD2
size: .
length: 15
DNA: TGTGCCTGGTCCCAAGGGACTAGCGGCTACAATGAGCAGTTCTTC
CDR3: CAWSQGTSGYNEQFF

V: TRBV7-9
J: TRBJ2-3
D: .
size: .
length: 16
DNA: TGTGCCAGCAGCTCATTGGGGGGGGGCTTCGCAGATACGCAGTATTTT
CDR3: CASSSLGGGFADTQYF

V: TRBV24-1
J: TRBJ2-7
D: TRBD1
size: .
length: 13
DNA: TGTGCCACCAGTGGACAGGGGGCTTACGAGCAGTACTTC
CDR3: CATSGQGAYEQYF

V: TRBV29-1
J: TRBJ2-3
D: TRBD1
size: once
length: 12
DNA: TGCAGCGTTGGGACAGGGAGGGATACGCAGTATTTT
CDR3: CSVGTGRDTQYF

V: TRBV7-8
J: TRBJ2-5
D: TRBD2
size: once
length: 16
DNA: TGTGCCAGCAGCTTAGTTGTCAGCGGGGGCGGAGAGACCCAGTACTTC
CDR3: CASSLVVSGGGETQYF

V: TRBV19
J: TRBJ2-3
D: TRBD1
size: once
length: 18
DNA: TGTGCCAGTAGTAATTTGCACCCGGGACAGGAGACCACAGATACGCAGTATTTT
CDR3: CASSNLHPGQETTDTQYF

V: TRBV13
J: TRBJ2-7
D: .
size: .
length: 15
DNA: TGTGCCAGCAGCTTCCAGGGGCGGGTTACCTACGAGCAGTACTTC
CDR3: CASSFQGRVTYEQYF

V: TRBV7-3
J: TRBJ2-1
D: TRBD2
size: .
length: 17
DNA: TGTGCCAGCAGTCCCCGGCCGGGTAGCGGGAGCGACAATGAGCAGTTCTTC
CDR3: CASSPRPGSGSDNEQFF

V: TRBV24-1
J: TRBJ2-3
D: TRBD2
size: .
length: 16
DNA: TGTGCCACCAGTGACCGGGGGACTAGCGGCACAGATACGCAGTATTTT
CDR3: CATSDRGTSGTDTQYF

V: TRBV18
J: TRBJ2-7
D: TRBD1
size: .
length: 15
DNA: TGTGCCAGCTCACCTCCCGGGACAGCACCCTACGAGCAGTACTTC
CDR3: CASSPPGTAPYEQYF

V: TRBV19
J: TRBJ1-2
D: .
size: .
length: 14
DNA: TGTGCCAGTAGACCCCGGGAAACACGCTATGGCTACACCTTC
CDR3: CASRPRETRYGYTF

V: TRBV5-1
J: TRBJ1-6
D: .
size: .
length: 15
DNA: TGCCCCACTCCGGGGGGGGAAGGTGCGGAGTCACCCCTCCACTTT
CDR3: CPTPGGEGAESPLHF

V: TRBV7-3
J: TRBJ2-1
D: .
size: .
length: 16
DNA: TGTGCCAGCAGCTTAACGCGGGCAGGAGAGTCGAATGAGCAGTTCTTC
CDR3: CASSLTRAGESNEQFF

V: TRBV4-3
J: TRBJ1-6
D: .
size: .
length: 15
DNA: TGCGCCAGCAGCCGCAGTAGAGGGGGAATTTCACCCCTCCACTTT
CDR3: CASSRSRGGISPLHF

V: TRBV24-1
J: TRBJ2-5
D: .
size: .
length: 15
DNA: TGTGCCACCAGTGATTTTAACAGACCACAAGAGACCCAGTACTTC
CDR3: CATSDFNRPQETQYF

V: TRBV29-1
J: TRBJ2-1
D: .
size: .
length: 14
DNA: TGCAGCGTTGGACGGGGATTAACCTACAATGAGCAGTTCTTC
CDR3: CSVGRGLTYNEQFF

V: TRBV9
J: TRBJ2-1
D: .
size: .
length: 14
DNA: TGTGCCAGCAGCCCCGAACCCTTCGGCAATGAGCAGTTCTTC
CDR3: CASSPEPFGNEQFF

V: TRBV7-9
J: TRBJ2-1
D: .
size: .
length: 14
DNA: TGTGCCAGCAGCTTAGGGCAGATTGGCAATGAGCAGTTCTTC
CDR3: CASSLGQIGNEQFF

V: TRBV10-3
J: TRBJ1-1
D: .
size: .
length: 14
DNA: TGTGCCATCAGAGGCGGGGGCTTGAACACTGAAGCTTTCTTT
CDR3: CAIRGGGLNTEAFF

V: TRBV3-1/TRBV3-2
J: TRBJ2-2
D: .
size: .
length: 16
DNA: TGTGCCAGCAGCCAAGTAGCGGTTCCGAACACCGGGGAGCTGTTTTTT
CDR3: CASSQVAVPNTGELFF